The 21 T cell receptor beta chains below come from one sample, sequenced in a study of technical replicates of blood from a few donors. TCRdb's table, derived via immunoSEQ multiplex PCR, lists solely in-frame clones and lacks some. The table lists about 79,000 clones, around 90% of them singletons. The specimen sequenced was T cells isolated from PBMCs. The receptor source for this set is a human donor in good health. Some clones in this sample may be carry-over from other donors' samples.

The chain joins TRBV5-5 to TRBJ2-1; D is uncertain. CDR3 length equals 13 residues. Trimming removed 4 bases at V and 4 bases at J, with 9 bases between. In germline, CDR1 is SGHKS, CDR2 YYEKEE (reference sequence). This CDR3 is CASSLRQYNEQFF. The CDR3 coding sequence is TGTGCCAGCAGCCTCAGGCAGTACAATGAGCAGTTCTTC.

The chain combines TRBV28 with TRBJ2-2, with a tentative D call TRBD1 (6 bases). Germline CDR1 reads MDHEN; CDR2 reads SYDVKM. Trimming shortened V by 10 bases and J by 7 bases, and 13 bases separated the two germline ends. This CDR3 has 12 amino acids. CDR3 coding DNA: TGTGCCATTGTAAGGGGGAACGGGGAGCTGTTTTTT. As protein: CAIVRGNGELFF.

The chain combines TRBV7-9 with TRBJ2-1, with D perhaps TRBD1 (7 bases). CDR3 length: 15 amino acids. Germline loops: CDR1 SEHNR, CDR2 FQNEAQ (reference sequence). Trimming took off 6 bases at V and 4 bases at J, with 16 bases between the two ends. The CDR3 DNA sequence: TGTGCCAGCAGTCCCAGGGGGGCTCGTTACAATGAGCAGTTCTTC. The encoded protein is CASSPRGARYNEQFF.

The rearrangement uses TRBV5-1 and TRBJ2-5; 8 bases are shared with TRBD1. Germline assignment: CDR1 SGHRS and CDR2 YFSETQ. V was pared by 7 bases and J by 4 bases, with 21 bases of the junction left unmatched. The CDR3 contains 18 residues. The DNA for the CDR3 is TGCGCCAGCTTTTCAGGGACAGGTCCTTGGGTGTCTGGAGAGACCCAGTACTTC. Translated: CASFSGTGPWVSGETQYF.

The gene calls are TRBV10-2 and TRBJ2-7; 8 bases map to TRBD1. CDR1 is WSHSY, CDR2 SAAADI, per germline. The CDR3 spans 13 residues. The ends lost 6 bases at V and 4 bases at J; junction bases unmatched: 5. CDR3: CASRGQGNYEQYF. CDR3 DNA sequence: TGCGCCAGCAGAGGACAGGGAAATTACGAGCAGTACTTC.

The chain has TRBV7-6 and TRBJ2-1; 9 bases agree with TRBD2. With 6 bases clipped from V and 14 bases from J, the junction kept 14 bases outside the gene matches. The CDR3 length is 14 residues. Germline CDR1 is SGHVS and CDR2 is FNYEAQ. CDR3 DNA: TGTGCCAGCAGTTCCTACCCGAGCGGGGGGTCGGAGTTCTTC. Protein: CASSSYPSGGSEFF.

The chain links TRBV7-3 to TRBJ2-5, with 16 bases aligning to TRBD2. Germline V gene data show CDR1 as SGHTA and CDR2 as FQGTGA. The CDR3 sequence is 18 residues long. V shed 1 base, J shed 5 bases, and the junction held 7 bases outside the gene matches. DNA for the CDR3: TGTGCCAGCAGCTTAATTGGGACTAGCGGGAGGGCCATCGAGACCCAGTACTTC. As protein: CASSLIGTSGRAIETQYF.

The chain carries TRBV7-6 and TRBJ2-5, with TRBD2 identical over 7 bases. Germline assignment: CDR1 SGHVS and CDR2 FNYEAQ. The CDR3 covers 15 residues. V lost 5 bases and J lost 3; bases outside the gene matches: 9. The CDR3 protein is CASSLWSLAEETQYF. As DNA, the CDR3 is TGTGCCAGCAGCCTATGGAGTCTAGCGGAAGAGACCCAGTACTTC. Full variable domain (remainder filled in from reference TRBV7-6 and TRBJ2-5): GAGVSQSPRYKVTKRGQDVALRCDPISGHVSLYWYRQALGQGPEFLTYFNYEAQQDKSGLPNDRFSAERPEGSISTLTIQRTEQRDSAMYRCASSLWSLAEETQYFGPGTRLLVL.

This clone occurred a few times. The V and J genes are TRBV5-1 and TRBJ1-1, with D maybe TRBD1 (6 bases). The germline CDR1 and CDR2 sequences are SGHRS and YFSETQ. The CDR3 extends over 15 amino acids. Trimming took off 0 bases at V and 0 bases at J, with 9 bases between the two ends. The CDR3 DNA reads TGCGCCAGCAGCTTGGGCAGGGACATGAACACTGAAGCTTTCTTT. It specifies CASSLGRDMNTEAFF.

The chain employs TRBV5-1 and TRBJ2-1, with 10 bases that match TRBD1. This CDR3 has 17 residues. Germline values: CDR1 SGHRS, CDR2 YFSETQ. After removal of 3 bases from V and 0 bases from J, the junction contained 6 bases not matched to a gene. CDR3 region: CASSSPRTGGSYNEQFF. Written as DNA, the CDR3 is TGCGCCAGCAGCTCGCCTCGGACAGGGGGCTCCTACAATGAGCAGTTCTTC.

The V call is TRBV4-1, the J call TRBJ1-1; D unclear. The ends were cut back, 4 bases at V and 7 bases at J, with 16 bases in the middle. This CDR3 spans 14 amino acids. Looked up from germline, CDR1 is MGHRA and CDR2 is YSYEKL. Here the CDR3 DNA reads TGCGCCAGCAGCCGCACGGCAGGCGGGCTTGAAGCTTTCTTT. Protein sequence: CASSRTAGGLEAFF.

The V call is TRBV4-2, the J call TRBJ1-5; 10 positions match TRBD1. CDR1 is LGHNA and CDR2 is YNFKEQ in the germline V gene. V lost 3 bases to trimming and J lost 7 bases; unmatched junction nucleotides: 9. This CDR3 has 16 residues. The CDR3 nucleotides read TGTGCCAGCAGCCATTCTAGGACAGGGGGGTTGCAGCCCCAGCATTTT. Encoded protein: CASSHSRTGGLQPQHF.

This chain links TRBV27 with TRBJ2-1; 9 nucleotides agree with TRBD2. V lost 7 bases, J lost 6 bases, and 7 bases stayed unmatched. This CDR3 region has 14 residues. Germline CDR1 and CDR2: MNHEY and SMNVEV (reference sequence). The CDR3 DNA is TGTGCCAGCAAGGGGCTAGCGGGACCCAATGAGCAGTTCTTC. Protein sequence: CASKGLAGPNEQFF.

The chain has TRBV6-5 and TRBJ2-7; perhaps TRBD1 as D (5 bases). V shed 1 base and J shed 6 bases, with 13 bases lying between them. The CDR3 loop spans 14 amino acids. Germline CDR1 and CDR2: MNHEY and SVGAGI. The chain's CDR3 is CASSYLAGQSEQYF. Written as DNA, the CDR3 is TGTGCCAGCAGTTACTTGGCAGGGCAAAGCGAGCAGTACTTC.

This rearrangement joins TRBV7-3 to TRBJ2-2, with TRBD2 as a possible D gene (6 bases). The CDR3 extends over 16 amino acids. The V end lost 5 bases, the J end lost 3 bases, and 16 bases lay between the germline ends. CDR1 is SGHTA and CDR2 is FQGTGA in the germline V gene. Written as DNA, the CDR3 is TGTGCCAGCAGCCCCATGCGGGGAAGGGACACCGGGGAGCTGTTTTTT. Encoded protein: CASSPMRGRDTGELFF.

This clone was detected only once. The chain recombines TRBV11-2 with TRBJ2-2; 8 positions match TRBD2. Germline CDR1 is SGHAT and CDR2 is FQNNGV. This CDR3 contains 17 residues. V dropped 3 bases and J dropped 1; count of bases not matched to a gene: 7. The CDR3 nucleotides are TGTGCCAGCAGCTTGGCCGGCGGGAGGCGGAACACCGGGGAGCTGTTTTTT. Its translation: CASSLAGGRRNTGELFF.

The chain uses TRBV7-2 and TRBJ2-7; 10 positions match TRBD2. There are 16 residues in the CDR3. Unmatched junction bases numbered 10, after V lost 5 bases and J lost 3 bases. Germline V gene lookup returns CDR1 SGHTA and CDR2 FQGNSA. The CDR3 bases are TGTGCCAGCAGCCCAATAAAGGCTAGCGGGAGCTACGAGCAGTACTTC. Protein sequence: CASSPIKASGSYEQYF.

V usage is TRBV9 and J usage is TRBJ2-7, with D unresolved. CDR3 length: 14 residues. V lost 0 bases, J lost 7 bases, and 14 bases lay in between. Germline assignment: CDR1 SGDLS and CDR2 YYNGEE. CDR3 sequence (DNA): TGTGCCAGCAGCGTAGGGGCAGACCAACGGGAGCAGTACTTC. Translating it yields CASSVGADQREQYF.

The rearrangement joins TRBV6-5 to TRBJ2-7; 8 nucleotides agree with TRBD1. Germline V gene lookup returns CDR1 MNHEY and CDR2 SVGAGI. V shed 0 bases and J 2 bases; nucleotides not matched to a gene: 3. This CDR3 contains 15 residues. The CDR3 is CASSYSRDRTYEQYF. The CDR3 DNA sequence: TGTGCCAGCAGTTACTCGAGGGACAGGACCTACGAGCAGTACTTC.

The V and J genes are TRBV29-1 and TRBJ1-2; D perhaps matches TRBD1 (5 bases). Germline CDR1 and CDR2: SQVTM and ANQGSEA. Trimming took off 8 bases at V and 6 bases at J, with 10 bases between the two ends. The CDR3 totals 10 residues. CDR3 protein: CSPQGDGYTF. The CDR3 coding sequence is TGCAGCCCCCAAGGGGATGGCTACACCTTC.

This chain uses TRBV6-5 with TRBJ1-1, with D possibly being TRBD1 (6 bases). The V end lost 2 bases, the J end lost 2 bases, and 9 bases lay between the germline ends. CDR3 length: 14 residues. Looked up from germline, CDR1 is MNHEY and CDR2 is SVGAGI. CDR3 in amino acids: CASSYGTPNTEAFF. The CDR3 DNA sequence: TGTGCCAGCAGTTACGGGACACCTAACACTGAAGCTTTCTTT.